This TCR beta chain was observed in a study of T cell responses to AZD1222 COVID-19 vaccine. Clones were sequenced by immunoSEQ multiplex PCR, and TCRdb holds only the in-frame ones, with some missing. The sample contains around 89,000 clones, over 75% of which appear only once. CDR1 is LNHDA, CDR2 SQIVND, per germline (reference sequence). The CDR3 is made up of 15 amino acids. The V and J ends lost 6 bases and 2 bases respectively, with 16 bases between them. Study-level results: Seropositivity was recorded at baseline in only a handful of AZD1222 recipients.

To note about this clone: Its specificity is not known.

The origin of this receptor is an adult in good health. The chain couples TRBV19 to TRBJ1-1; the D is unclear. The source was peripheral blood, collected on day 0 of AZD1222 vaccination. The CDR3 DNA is TGTGCCAGTAGAATCCTAACAGCGAAAAACACTGAAGCTTTCTTT. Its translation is CASRILTAKNTEAFF.